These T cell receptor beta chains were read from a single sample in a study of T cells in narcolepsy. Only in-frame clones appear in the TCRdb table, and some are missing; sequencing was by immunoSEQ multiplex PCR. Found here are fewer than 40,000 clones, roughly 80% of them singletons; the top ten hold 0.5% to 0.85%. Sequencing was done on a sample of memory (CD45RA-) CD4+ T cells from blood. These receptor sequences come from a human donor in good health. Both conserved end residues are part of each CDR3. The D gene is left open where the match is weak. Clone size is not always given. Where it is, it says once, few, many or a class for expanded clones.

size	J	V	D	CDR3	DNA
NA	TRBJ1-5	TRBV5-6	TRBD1	CASSKGTEGQRRNQPQHF	TGTGCCAGCAGTAAGGGGACAGAGGGGCAACGGCGAAATCAGCCCCAGCATTTT
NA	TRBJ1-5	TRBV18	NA	CASSRAGQSNQPQHF	TGTGCCAGCTCACGGGCAGGGCAAAGCAATCAGCCCCAGCATTTT
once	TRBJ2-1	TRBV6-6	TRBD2	CASSTSGGAWYNEQFF	TGTGCCAGCAGTACTAGCGGGGGGGCCTGGTACAATGAGCAGTTCTTC
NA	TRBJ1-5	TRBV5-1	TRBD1	CASSWTGGNQPQHF	TGCGCCAGCAGCTGGACAGGGGGAAATCAGCCCCAGCATTTT
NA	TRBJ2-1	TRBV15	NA	CATSRDLTHEQFF	TGTGCCACCAGCAGAGATCTTACACATGAGCAGTTCTTC
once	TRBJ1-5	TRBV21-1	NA	CASRFTGKSSNQPQHF	TGTGCCAGCAGGTTCACAGGAAAGAGTAGCAATCAGCCCCAGCATTTT
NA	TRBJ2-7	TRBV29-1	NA	CSVSTSAEQYF	TGCAGCGTTTCGACGTCAGCCGAGCAGTACTTC
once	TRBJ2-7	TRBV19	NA	CASSIVLRTAYEQYF	TGTGCCAGTAGTATAGTTTTACGCACTGCCTACGAGCAGTACTTC
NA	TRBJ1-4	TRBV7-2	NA	CASSLGRRTIATNEKLFF	TGTGCCAGCAGCTTAGGAAGGAGGACTATTGCAACTAATGAAAAACTGTTTTTT
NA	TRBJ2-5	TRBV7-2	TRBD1	CASSTATGYSETQYF	TGTGCCAGCAGCACGGCGACAGGGTATAGTGAGACCCAGTACTTC
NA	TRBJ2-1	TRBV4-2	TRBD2	CASSQATSGGVYNEQFF	TGTGCCAGCAGCCAAGCCACTAGCGGGGGGGTCTACAATGAGCAGTTCTTC
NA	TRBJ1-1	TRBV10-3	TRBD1	CAITEPGQGLTEAFF	TGTGCCATCACTGAGCCGGGACAGGGTTTGACTGAAGCTTTCTTT
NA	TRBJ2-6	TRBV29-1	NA	CSVEKGSGANVLTF	TGCAGCGTTGAAAAAGGATCTGGGGCCAACGTCCTGACTTTC
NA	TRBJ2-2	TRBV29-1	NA	CSATQGPSNTGELFF	TGCAGCGCTACTCAGGGGCCCTCGAACACCGGGGAGCTGTTTTTT
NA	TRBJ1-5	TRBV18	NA	CASSPQGRNSNQPQHF	TGTGCCAGCTCACCACAGGGGAGGAATAGCAATCAGCCCCAGCATTTT
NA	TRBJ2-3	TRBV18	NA	CASSPGAGGTDTQYF	TGTGCCAGCTCACCCGGCGCAGGGGGCACAGATACGCAGTATTTT
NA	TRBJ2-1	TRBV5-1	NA	CASSLGSESYNEQFF	TGCGCCAGCAGCTTGGGTTCAGAATCCTACAATGAGCAGTTCTTC
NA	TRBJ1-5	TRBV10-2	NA	CASSDWTATNQPQHF	TGCGCCAGCAGTGACTGGACAGCGACCAATCAGCCCCAGCATTTT
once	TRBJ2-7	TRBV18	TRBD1	CASSPGQVSSYEQYF	TGTGCCAGCTCACCTGGACAGGTGTCTTCCTACGAGCAGTACTTC
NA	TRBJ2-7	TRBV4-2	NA	CASSQDGSVTSYEQYF	TGTGCCAGCAGCCAAGATGGCAGCGTGACCTCCTACGAGCAGTACTTC
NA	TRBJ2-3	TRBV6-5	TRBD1	CASSQTGSGTDTQYF	TGTGCCAGCAGTCAGACAGGGTCTGGCACAGATACGCAGTATTTT
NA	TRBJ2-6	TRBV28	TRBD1	CASIRGQAISGANVLTF	TGTGCCAGCATTAGGGGACAGGCGATCTCTGGGGCCAACGTCCTGACTTTC
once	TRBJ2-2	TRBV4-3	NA	CASSQDLGRGRFSNLNTGELFF	TGCGCCAGCAGCCAAGATCTCGGGAGGGGGCGATTTTCGAACCTGAACACCGGGGAGCTGTTTTTT
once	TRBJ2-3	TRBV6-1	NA	CASRNAESLEDTQYF	TGTGCCAGCAGAAACGCCGAATCCCTGGAAGATACGCAGTATTTT
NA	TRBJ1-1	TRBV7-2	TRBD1	CASTLDRVNTEAFF	TGTGCCAGCACCTTGGACAGGGTGAACACTGAAGCTTTCTTT
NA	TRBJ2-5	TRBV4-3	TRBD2	CASSLGSGGLQETQYF	TGCGCCAGCAGCCTAGGGAGCGGGGGCCTACAAGAGACCCAGTACTTC
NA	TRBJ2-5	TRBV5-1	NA	CASSSAGSTGETQYF	TGCGCCAGCAGCTCCGCGGGGAGTACTGGAGAGACCCAGTACTTC
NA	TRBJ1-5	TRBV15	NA	CATSRELNQPQHF	TGTGCCACCAGCAGAGAGTTGAATCAGCCCCAGCATTTT
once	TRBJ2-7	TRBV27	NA	CATRTASSYEQYF	TGTGCCACTCGGACAGCTAGCTCCTACGAGCAGTACTTC
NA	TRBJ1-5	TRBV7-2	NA	CASSRDPGDQPQHF	TGTGCCAGCAGCCGGGACCCGGGGGATCAGCCCCAGCATTTT
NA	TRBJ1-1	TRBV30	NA	CAGTEMYTEAFF	TGTGCCGGAACGGAGATGTACACTGAAGCTTTCTTT
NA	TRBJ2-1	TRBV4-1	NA	CASREALKYNEQFF	TGCGCCAGCAGAGAAGCTTTGAAGTACAATGAGCAGTTCTTC
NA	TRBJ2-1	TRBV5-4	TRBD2	CASSLPSGGGEQFF	TGTGCCAGCAGCTTGCCTAGCGGGGGGGGTGAGCAGTTCTTC
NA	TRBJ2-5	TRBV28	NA	CASSLAETQYF	TGTGCCAGCAGTTTGGCCGAGACCCAGTACTTC
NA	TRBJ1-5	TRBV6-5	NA	CASSSRRNQPQHF	TGTGCCAGCAGTTCCCGGCGCAATCAGCCCCAGCATTTT
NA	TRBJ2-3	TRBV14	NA	CASSQGWGADTQYF	TGTGCCAGCAGCCAAGGTTGGGGCGCAGATACGCAGTATTTT
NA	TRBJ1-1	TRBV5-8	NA	CASSRQWNTEAFF	TGTGCCAGCAGCCGACAGTGGAACACTGAAGCTTTCTTT
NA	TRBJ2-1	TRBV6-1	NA	CASSERFQDSPLYNEQFF	TGTGCCAGCAGTGAAAGGTTTCAGGACAGCCCCTTGTACAATGAGCAGTTCTTC
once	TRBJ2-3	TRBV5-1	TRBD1	CASSLGRGLTDTQYF	TGCGCCAGCAGCTTAGGCAGGGGGCTCACAGATACGCAGTATTTT
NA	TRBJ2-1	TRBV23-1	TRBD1	CASRPIITRTGYNEQFF	TGCGCCAGCAGACCAATAATTACAAGGACAGGGTACAATGAGCAGTTCTTC
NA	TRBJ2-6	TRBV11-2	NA	CASSTYAGVPSSGANVLTF	TGTGCCAGCAGCACATACGCCGGGGTTCCGAGCTCTGGGGCCAACGTCCTGACTTTC
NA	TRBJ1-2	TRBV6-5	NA	CASSHPRPSFYGYTF	TGTGCCAGCAGTCACCCACGGCCCTCCTTCTATGGCTACACCTTC
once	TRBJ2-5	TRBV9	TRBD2	CASSAGLAGSRETQYF	TGTGCCAGCAGCGCAGGACTAGCGGGGAGTCGGGAGACCCAGTACTTC
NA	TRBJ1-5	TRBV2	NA	CATQQGGSNQPQHF	TGTGCCACCCAACAGGGAGGAAGCAATCAGCCCCAGCATTTT
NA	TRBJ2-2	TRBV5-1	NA	CATQLESRIGELFF	TGCGCCACTCAGTTAGAGAGCAGGATCGGGGAGCTGTTTTTT
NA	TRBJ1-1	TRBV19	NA	CASSSFGTENTEAFF	TGTGCCAGTAGCTCGTTCGGGACCGAGAACACTGAAGCTTTCTTT
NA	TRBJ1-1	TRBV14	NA	CASSQDLGSEAFF	TGTGCCAGTAGCCAAGATTTGGGTTCTGAAGCTTTCTTT
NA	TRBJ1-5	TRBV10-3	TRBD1	CAISQGANNQPQHF	TGTGCCATCAGTCAGGGGGCCAACAATCAGCCCCAGCATTTT
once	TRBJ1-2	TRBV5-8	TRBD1	CASSQTGADGYGYTF	TGTGCCAGCAGCCAAACAGGGGCGGATGGCTATGGCTACACCTTC
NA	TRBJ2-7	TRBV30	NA	CAWRGEGGEQYF	TGTGCCTGGAGGGGGGAGGGGGGCGAGCAGTACTTC
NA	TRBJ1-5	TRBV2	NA	CASSEGRNNQPQHF	TGTGCCAGCAGTGAAGGCAGAAACAATCAGCCCCAGCATTTT
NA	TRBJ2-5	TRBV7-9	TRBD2	CASSSETSRAAGTQYF	TGTGCCAGCAGTTCAGAGACTAGCAGGGCGGCGGGAACCCAGTACTTC
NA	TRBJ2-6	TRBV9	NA	CASSVGQGLVSGANVLTF	TGTGCCAGCAGCGTCGGTCAGGGCCTAGTCTCTGGGGCCAACGTCCTGACTTTC
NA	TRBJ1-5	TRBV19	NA	CASTQSGYNQPQHF	TGTGCCAGTACCCAGTCAGGGTACAATCAGCCCCAGCATTTT